This entry lists 18 T cell receptor beta chains sequenced from one sample in a study of cytomegalovirus exposure and HLA in healthy donors. Researchers ran the PCR with 60 Vbeta and 13 Jbeta primers. Libraries were prepared by immunoSEQ multiplex PCR; TCRdb keeps only in-frame clonotypes and omits some of them. The repertoire holds hundreds of thousands of clones, with approximately 81% as singletons. The sample was PBMCs. The receptors here all came from a girl aged 2-10 years in good health and CMV-seronegative.

The CDR3 DNA reads TGTGCCAGCAGTTACTCGACCGGGACTACCAATGAGCAGTTCTTC. Translation gives CASSYSTGTTNEQFF. The genes are TRBV6-6 and TRBJ2-1, with 7 bases that match TRBD2. Germline values: CDR1 MNHNY, CDR2 SVGAGI (reference sequence). This CDR3 is built from 15 residues. Losses at the gene ends were 0 bases for V and 6 bases for J; bases not matched to a gene: 5.

The chain links TRBV2 to TRBJ2-1; perhaps TRBD2 as D (5 bases). Germline CDR1 is SNHLY and CDR2 is FYNNEI. V lost 9 bases and J 1 base, leaving 16 bases between the germline ends. CDR3 length equals 15 residues. CDR3 amino acids: CASPRRGLSYNEQFF. Written as DNA, the CDR3 is TGTGCCAGTCCTCGCCGGGGTCTTTCCTACAATGAGCAGTTCTTC.

The chain couples TRBV19 to TRBJ1-2; the D gene is possibly TRBD1 (6 bases). V lost 5 bases and J lost 6, with 13 bases in between. Germline-derived CDR1 and CDR2 are LNHDA and SQIVND (reference sequence). CDR3 length equals 13 residues. The CDR3 spells CASSSQGWDGYTF. In DNA form, the CDR3 reads TGTGCCAGTAGTTCACAGGGTTGGGATGGCTACACCTTC.

This CDR3 is CASSSSAGGFGRAGELFF. The CDR3 DNA is TGTGCCAGCAGCTCCTCGGCGGGAGGGTTCGGAAGGGCCGGGGAGCTGTTTTTT. V gene TRBV11-2 combines with J gene TRBJ2-2, with TRBD2 matching 9 bases. Germline V lookup: CDR1 SGHAT, CDR2 FQNNGV. Trimming cost V 4 bases and J 6 bases; bases outside gene matches: 15. This CDR3 is 18 amino acids long.

The DNA for the CDR3 is TGTGCCAGCAGTTCCGAGGCTAGCTACACCTTC. It yields the protein CASSSEASYTF. The chain has TRBV2 and TRBJ1-2, with D unclear. The CDR3 consists of 11 residues. V gave up 5 bases and J gave up 9 bases, with 10 bases separating them. Germline loops: CDR1 SNHLY, CDR2 FYNNEI.

This rearrangement joins TRBV5-1 to TRBJ1-4, with TRBD1 matching over 7 bases. The length of the CDR3 is 13 residues. CDR1 is SGHRS, CDR2 YFSETQ, per germline. The J segment lost 7 bases and the V segment lost 3 bases, leaving 3 bases of the junction unmatched. In nucleotides, the CDR3 is TGCGCCAGCAGCTCCCGACAGGGTGAAAAACTGTTTTTT. It specifies CASSSRQGEKLFF.

V usage is TRBV4-1 and J usage is TRBJ1-5; TRBD1 agrees at 9 bases. This CDR3 spans 17 amino acids. V trimming: 3 bases; J trimming: 7 bases; junction bases outside the gene matches: 13. The germline V gene encodes CDR1 MGHRA and CDR2 YSYEKL. The CDR3 DNA sequence: TGCGCCAGCAGCCACTGGTCCGCACAGGGGGCAGGGCAGCCCCAGCATTTT. As protein: CASSHWSAQGAGQPQHF.

The rearrangement uses TRBV5-1 and TRBJ2-7, with TRBD2 matching over 7 bases. The CDR3 has 17 residues. J lost 2 bases, V lost 2 bases, and 13 bases had no gene match. From germline, CDR1 is SGHRS and CDR2 YFSETQ. DNA of the CDR3: TGCGCCAGCAGCTTAGGAGGAGGAGCGGGGACTCCCTACGAGCAGTACTTC. This encodes CASSLGGGAGTPYEQYF.

V and J are TRBV9 and TRBJ2-2, with D possibly being TRBD1 (5 bases). The CDR3 covers 13 residues. Trimming stripped 5 bases from V and 4 bases from J, with 9 bases between. The germline CDR1 and CDR2 sequences are SGDLS and YYNGEE. The chain's CDR3 is CASRTEVTGELFF. Here the CDR3 DNA reads TGTGCCAGCAGGACAGAGGTCACCGGGGAGCTGTTTTTT.

This clone occurred a few times. This rearrangement joins TRBV5-1 to TRBJ2-2; D perhaps matches TRBD2 (5 bases). Germline V gene lookup returns CDR1 SGHRS and CDR2 YFSETQ. V gave up 4 bases and J gave up 4 bases, with 11 bases separating them. The CDR3 extends over 14 amino acids. CDR3 amino acids: CASSDRGITGELFF. For the CDR3, the DNA is TGCGCCAGCAGCGATCGGGGTATCACCGGGGAGCTGTTTTTT. Supplemented by reference TRBV5-1 and TRBJ2-2, the full variable domain reads KAGVTQTPRYLIKTRGQQVTLSCSPISGHRSVSWYQQTPGQGLQFLFEYFSETQRNKGNFPGRFSGRQFSNSRSEMNVSTLELGDSALYLCASSDRGITGELFFGEGSRLTVL.

This sequence joins TRBV20-1 and TRBJ1-1; D remains unclear. With 7 bases removed from V and 5 bases from J, the gap between germline ends came to 11 bases. Germline V gene lookup returns CDR1 DFQATT and CDR2 SNEGSKA (reference sequence). This CDR3 contains 11 residues. The chain's CDR3 is CSGIGETEAFF. CDR3 nucleotides: TGCAGTGGAATCGGTGAGACTGAAGCTTTCTTT.

This chain uses TRBV7-9 with TRBJ2-3, with 10 positions matching TRBD1. The CDR3 is 16 amino acids. Germline V CDR1 and CDR2: SEHNR, FQNEAQ (reference sequence). With 5 bases clipped from V and 0 bases from J, the junction kept 5 bases outside the gene matches. The CDR3 is CASSVGTGESTDTQYF. In DNA form, the CDR3 reads TGTGCCAGCAGCGTAGGGACAGGGGAAAGCACAGATACGCAGTATTTT.

This chain links TRBV10-3 with TRBJ2-3; 7 bases fit TRBD1. Germline CDR1 is ENHRY and CDR2 is SYGVKD. The CDR3 covers 15 residues. The J segment lost 2 bases and the V segment lost 7 bases, leaving 9 bases of the junction unmatched. This CDR3 is CAIMGQLGYTDTQYF. In nucleotides, the CDR3 is TGTGCCATCATGGGACAGTTAGGGTACACAGATACGCAGTATTTT.

The rearrangement links TRBV12-5 to TRBJ2-7; a weak D match, TRBD1 (5 bases). Trimming left V 6 bases short and J 2 bases short, with 14 bases between. The CDR3 is made up of 14 amino acids. Germline CDR1 reads LGHNT; CDR2 reads FRNRAP. CDR3 sequence: CASGPSDRAYEQYF. CDR3 bases: TGTGCTAGTGGCCCATCCGACAGAGCCTACGAGCAGTACTTC.

V gene TRBV9 combines with J gene TRBJ1-1, with TRBD1 as a possible D gene (6 bases). This CDR3 is built from 13 residues. Per germline, CDR1 SGDLS and CDR2 YYNGEE. Trimming took 4 bases from V and 5 from J, leaving 12 bases between them. In DNA, the CDR3 is TGTGCCAGCAGCAAAACAGGGTATACTGAAGCTTTCTTT. It translates to CASSKTGYTEAFF. The variable domain in full, completed from reference TRBV9 and TRBJ1-1, reads DSGVTQTPKHLITATGQRVTLRCSPRSGDLSVYWYQQSLDQGLQFLIQYYNGEERAKGNILERFSAQQFPDLHSELNLSSLELGDSALYFCASSKTGYTEAFFGQGTRLTVV.

The chain employs TRBV9 and TRBJ2-5; D may be TRBD2 (6 bases). CDR1 is SGDLS and CDR2 is YYNGEE in the germline V gene. There are 15 residues in the CDR3. Trimming cost V 0 bases and J 2 bases, with 11 bases left between them. The CDR3 sequence is CASSVAGGLQETQYF. CDR3 nucleotides: TGTGCCAGCAGCGTAGCTGGCGGACTACAAGAGACCCAGTACTTC.

CDR3 sequence reads: CASSQSLRTGPSYEQYF. DNA for the CDR3: TGTGCCAGCAGCCAATCACTCCGGACAGGGCCCTCCTACGAGCAGTACTTC. This rearrangement joins TRBV14 to TRBJ2-7; 8 bases agree with TRBD1. V was pared by 2 bases and J by 0 bases, with 9 bases of the junction left unmatched. The CDR3 contains 17 residues. In germline, CDR1 is SGHDN, CDR2 FVKESK.

This clone was counted a single time. V gene TRBV5-6 combines with J gene TRBJ2-3; 9 nucleotides line up with TRBD1. The ends lost 2 bases at V and 0 bases at J; junction bases unmatched: 1. This CDR3 contains 15 residues. The germline V gene has CDR1 SGHDT and CDR2 YYEEEE. The CDR3 DNA reads TGTGCCAGCAGCTTCACAGGGGGCAGCACAGATACGCAGTATTTT. Encoded protein: CASSFTGGSTDTQYF.